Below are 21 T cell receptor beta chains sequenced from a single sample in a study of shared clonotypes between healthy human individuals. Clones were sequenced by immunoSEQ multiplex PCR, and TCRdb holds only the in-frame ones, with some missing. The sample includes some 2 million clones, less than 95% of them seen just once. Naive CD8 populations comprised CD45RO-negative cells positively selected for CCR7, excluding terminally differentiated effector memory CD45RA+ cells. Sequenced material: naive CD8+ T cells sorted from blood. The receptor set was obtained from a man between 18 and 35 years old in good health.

The CDR3 sequence is CASSQALDNEQFF. CDR3 bases: TGTGCCAGCAGCCAAGCCCTGGACAATGAGCAGTTCTTC. The V and J genes are TRBV4-2 and TRBJ2-1; no definite D call. CDR1 and CDR2 from the germline V gene are LGHNA and YNFKEQ. The CDR3 runs 13 residues. Deletions cut 1 base from V and 5 bases from J, with 6 bases between.

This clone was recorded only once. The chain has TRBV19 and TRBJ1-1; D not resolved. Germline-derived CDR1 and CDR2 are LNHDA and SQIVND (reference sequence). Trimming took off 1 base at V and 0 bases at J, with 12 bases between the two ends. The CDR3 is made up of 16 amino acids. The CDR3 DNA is TGTGCCAGTAGTATAGCAGTTGAGGGATTGAACACTGAAGCTTTCTTT. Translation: CASSIAVEGLNTEAFF. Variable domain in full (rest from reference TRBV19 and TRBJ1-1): DGGITQSPKYLFRKEGQNVTLSCEQNLNHDAMYWYRQDPGQGLRLIYYSQIVNDFQKGDIAEGYSVSREKKESFPLTVTSAQKNPTAFYLCASSIAVEGLNTEAFFGQGTRLTVV.

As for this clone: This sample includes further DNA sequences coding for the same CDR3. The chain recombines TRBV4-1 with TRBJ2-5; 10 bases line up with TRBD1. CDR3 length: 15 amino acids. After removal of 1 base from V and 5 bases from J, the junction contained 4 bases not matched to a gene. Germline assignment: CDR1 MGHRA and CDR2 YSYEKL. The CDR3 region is CASSQVTGGRETQYF. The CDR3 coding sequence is TGCGCCAGCAGCCAAGTGACAGGGGGCCGGGAGACCCAGTACTTC.

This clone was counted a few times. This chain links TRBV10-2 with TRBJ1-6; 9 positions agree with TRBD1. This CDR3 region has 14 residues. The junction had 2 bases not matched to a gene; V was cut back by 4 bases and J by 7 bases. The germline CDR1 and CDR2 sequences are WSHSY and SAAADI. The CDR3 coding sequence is TGCGCCAGCAGTGGGACAGGGGAAAATTCACCCCTCCACTTT. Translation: CASSGTGENSPLHF.

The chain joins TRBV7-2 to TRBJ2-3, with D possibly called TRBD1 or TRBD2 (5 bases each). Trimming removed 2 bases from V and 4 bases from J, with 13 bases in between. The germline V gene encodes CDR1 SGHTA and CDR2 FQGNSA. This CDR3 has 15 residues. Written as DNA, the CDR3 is TGTGCCAGCAGCTTATGGGACGGGACCCCAGATACGCAGTATTTT. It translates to CASSLWDGTPDTQYF.

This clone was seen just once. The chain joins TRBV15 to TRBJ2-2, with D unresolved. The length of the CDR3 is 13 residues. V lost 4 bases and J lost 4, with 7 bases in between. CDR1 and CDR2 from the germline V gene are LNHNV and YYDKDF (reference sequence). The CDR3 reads CATSMSSTGELFF. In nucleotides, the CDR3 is TGTGCCACCAGCATGTCATCCACCGGGGAGCTGTTTTTT.

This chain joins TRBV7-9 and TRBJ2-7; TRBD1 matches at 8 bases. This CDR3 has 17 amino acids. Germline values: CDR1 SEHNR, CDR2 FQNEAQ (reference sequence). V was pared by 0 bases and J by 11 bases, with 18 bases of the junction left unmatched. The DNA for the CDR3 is TGTGCCAGCAGCTTAGCCGACAGGGGACCCTCTTTAACGCAGGAGTACTTC. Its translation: CASSLADRGPSLTQEYF.

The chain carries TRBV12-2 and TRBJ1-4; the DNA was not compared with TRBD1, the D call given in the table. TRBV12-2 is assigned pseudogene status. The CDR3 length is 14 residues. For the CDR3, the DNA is TGTGCAAGTCGCGAAGACAGGCCAAATGAAAAACTGTTTTTT. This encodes CASREDRPNEKLFF.

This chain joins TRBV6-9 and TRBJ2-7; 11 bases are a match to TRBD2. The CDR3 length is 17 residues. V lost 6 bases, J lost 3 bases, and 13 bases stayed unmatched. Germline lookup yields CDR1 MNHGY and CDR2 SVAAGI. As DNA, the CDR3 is TGTGCCAGCAGCCAAGCGGTAGCGGGAGGGGTTAGCTACGAGCAGTACTTC. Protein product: CASSQAVAGGVSYEQYF.

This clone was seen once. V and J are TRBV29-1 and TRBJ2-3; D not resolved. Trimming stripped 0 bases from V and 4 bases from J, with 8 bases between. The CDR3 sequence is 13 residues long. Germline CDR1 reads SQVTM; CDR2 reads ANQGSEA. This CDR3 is CSVEDVHSDTQYF. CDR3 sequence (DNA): TGCAGCGTTGAAGATGTGCATTCAGATACGCAGTATTTT.

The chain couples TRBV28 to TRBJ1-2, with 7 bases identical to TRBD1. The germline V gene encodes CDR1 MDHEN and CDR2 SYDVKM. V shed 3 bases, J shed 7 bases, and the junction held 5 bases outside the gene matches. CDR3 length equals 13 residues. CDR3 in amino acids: CASSFNRGGGYTF. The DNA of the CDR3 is TGTGCCAGCAGTTTTAACAGGGGAGGTGGCTACACCTTC.

CDR3: CASSGWDGNTEAFF. CDR3 DNA sequence: TGTGCCAGCAGTGGGTGGGACGGGAACACTGAAGCTTTCTTT. This chain links TRBV2 with TRBJ1-1; the D gene is possibly TRBD1 (5 bases). Deletions cut 4 bases from V and 1 base from J, with 10 bases between. There are 14 residues in the CDR3. From germline, CDR1 is SNHLY and CDR2 FYNNEI. Together with reference TRBV2 and TRBJ1-1, the CDR3 gives the full variable domain: EPEVTQTPSHQVTQMGQEVILRCVPISNHLYFYWYRQILGQKVEFLVSFYNNEISEKSEIFDDQFSVERPDGSNFTLKIRSTKLEDSAMYFCASSGWDGNTEAFFGQGTRLTVV.

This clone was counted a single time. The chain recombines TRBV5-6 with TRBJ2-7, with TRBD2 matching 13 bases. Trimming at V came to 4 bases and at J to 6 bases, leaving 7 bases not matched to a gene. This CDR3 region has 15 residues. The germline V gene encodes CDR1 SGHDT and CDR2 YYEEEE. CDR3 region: CASSRPTSGRSEQYF. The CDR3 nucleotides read TGTGCCAGCAGCCGCCCGACTAGCGGGAGGAGCGAGCAGTACTTC.

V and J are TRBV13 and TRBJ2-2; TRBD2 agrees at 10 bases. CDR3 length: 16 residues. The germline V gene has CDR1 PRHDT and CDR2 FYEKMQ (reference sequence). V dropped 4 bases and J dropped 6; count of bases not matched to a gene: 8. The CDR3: CASSSFLAGVAGELFF. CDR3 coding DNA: TGTGCCAGCAGCTCTTTTCTAGCGGGGGTTGCCGGGGAGCTGTTTTTT. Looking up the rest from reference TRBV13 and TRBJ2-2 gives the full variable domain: AAGVIQSPRHLIKEKRETATLKCYPIPRHDTVYWYQQGPGQDPQFLISFYEKMQSDKGSIPDRFSAQQFSDYHSELNMSSLELGDSALYFCASSSFLAGVAGELFFGEGSRLTVL.

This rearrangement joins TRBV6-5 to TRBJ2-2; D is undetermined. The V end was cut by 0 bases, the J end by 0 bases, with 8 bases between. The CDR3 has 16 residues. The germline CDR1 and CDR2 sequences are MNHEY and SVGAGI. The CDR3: CASSYSYSSNTGELFF. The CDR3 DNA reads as TGTGCCAGCAGTTACTCGTACAGCTCGAACACCGGGGAGCTGTTTTTT.

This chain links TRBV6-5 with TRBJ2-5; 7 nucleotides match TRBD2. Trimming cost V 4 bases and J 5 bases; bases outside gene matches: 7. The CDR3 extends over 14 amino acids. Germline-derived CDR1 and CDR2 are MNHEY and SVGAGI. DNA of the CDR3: TGTGCCAGCAGTTTCGGGGGGACGGGGGAGACCCAGTACTTC. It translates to CASSFGGTGETQYF.

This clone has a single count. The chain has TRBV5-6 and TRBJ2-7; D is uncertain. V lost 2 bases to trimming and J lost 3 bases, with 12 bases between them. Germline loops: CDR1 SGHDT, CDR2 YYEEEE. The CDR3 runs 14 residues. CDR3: CASSFSETHYEQYF. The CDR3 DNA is TGTGCCAGCAGCTTCAGCGAAACTCACTACGAGCAGTACTTC. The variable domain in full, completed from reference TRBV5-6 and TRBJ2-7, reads DAGVTQSPTHLIKTRGQQVTLRCSPKSGHDTVSWYQQALGQGPQFIFQYYEEEERQRGNFPDRFSGHQFPNYSSELNVNALLLGDSALYLCASSFSETHYEQYFGPGTRLTVT.

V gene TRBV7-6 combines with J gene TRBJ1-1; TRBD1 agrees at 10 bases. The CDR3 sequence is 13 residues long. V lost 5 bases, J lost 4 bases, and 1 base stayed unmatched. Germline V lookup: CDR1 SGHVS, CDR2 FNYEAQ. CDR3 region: CASSRQGATEAFF. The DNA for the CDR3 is TGTGCCAGCAGCCGACAGGGGGCCACTGAAGCTTTCTTT.

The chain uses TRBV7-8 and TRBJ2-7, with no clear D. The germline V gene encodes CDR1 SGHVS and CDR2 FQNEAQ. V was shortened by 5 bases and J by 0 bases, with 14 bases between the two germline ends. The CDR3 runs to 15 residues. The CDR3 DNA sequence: TGTGCCAGCAGCAATCCCGCCGGTGGCTCCTACGAGCAGTACTTC. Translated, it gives CASSNPAGGSYEQYF.

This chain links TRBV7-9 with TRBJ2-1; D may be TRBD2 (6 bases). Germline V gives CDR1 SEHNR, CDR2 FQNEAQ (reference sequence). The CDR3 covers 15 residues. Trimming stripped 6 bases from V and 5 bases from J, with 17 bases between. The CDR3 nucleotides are TGTGCCAGCAGACCGCGACTAGAGTGGAACAATGAGCAGTTCTTC. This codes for CASRPRLEWNNEQFF.

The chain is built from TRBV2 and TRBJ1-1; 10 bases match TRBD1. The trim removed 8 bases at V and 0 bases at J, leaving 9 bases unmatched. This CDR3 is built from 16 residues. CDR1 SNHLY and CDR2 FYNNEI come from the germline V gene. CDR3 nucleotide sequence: TGTGCCAGCGGCCGGGACAGGGGATCCATGAACACTGAAGCTTTCTTT. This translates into CASGRDRGSMNTEAFF.